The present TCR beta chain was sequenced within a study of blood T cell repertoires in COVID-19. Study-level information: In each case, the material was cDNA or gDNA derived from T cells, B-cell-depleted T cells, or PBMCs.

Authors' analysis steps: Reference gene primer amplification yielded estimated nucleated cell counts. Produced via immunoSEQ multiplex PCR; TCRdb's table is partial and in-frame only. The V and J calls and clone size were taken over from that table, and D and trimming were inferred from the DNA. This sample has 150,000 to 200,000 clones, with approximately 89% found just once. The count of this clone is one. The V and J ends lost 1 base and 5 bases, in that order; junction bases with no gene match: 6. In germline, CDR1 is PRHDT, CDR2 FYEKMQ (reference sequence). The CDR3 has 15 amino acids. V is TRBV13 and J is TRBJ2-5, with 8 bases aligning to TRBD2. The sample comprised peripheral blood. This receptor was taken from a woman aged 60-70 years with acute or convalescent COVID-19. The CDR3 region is CASSLAGRAGETQYF. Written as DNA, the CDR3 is TGTGCCAGCAGCTTAGCCGGGAGGGCCGGCGAGACCCAGTACTTC.